The clone carrying this T cell receptor beta chain appeared a few times. The data belong to a study of blood T cells in healthy people across ages. The CDR3 covers 15 residues. V gave up 2 bases and J gave up 0 bases, with 13 bases separating them. CDR1 and CDR2 (germline): DFQATT, SNEGSKA (reference sequence). The use of a sample-barcoded 5' primer and a J-beta primer mix characterized a second PCR of about 7 to 12 cycles. Each cDNA molecule was tagged by a template-switch adaptor that had 12 random nucleotides. A single record per CDR3 protein comes from TCRdb applying MiXCR to the 5' RACE reads. The sample has around 990,000 distinct CDR3 sequences; more than 30% are singletons.

The chain is built from TRBV20-1 and TRBJ1-2; D is uncertain. This clonotype originated in a man younger than 35 in good health. Sequencing input: blood. DNA for the CDR3: TGCAGTGCTAGACAGCTGGACGGGTCTAACTATGGCTACACCTTC. Translated: CSARQLDGSNYGYTF.